The subject of this entry is one T cell receptor (beta chain). The primer mix had 60 Vbeta and 13 Jbeta primers. Sequencing was performed with immunoSEQ multiplex PCR; in TCRdb, only in-frame clones are kept and a portion is missing. Of under 55,000 clones detected, around 82% appear once; the ten largest clones hold 8% to 8.5%. The data stem from a study of cytomegalovirus exposure and HLA in healthy donors. The receptor was derived from a young man in good health and CMV-seropositive. The sample comprised PBMCs.

CDR3 amino acids: CATSREESLNPYEQYF. CDR3 coding DNA: TGTGCCACCAGCAGAGAAGAAAGCCTAAACCCCTACGAGCAGTACTTC. The genes are TRBV15 and TRBJ2-7; no definite D call. The germline CDR1 and CDR2 sequences are LNHNV and YYDKDF (reference sequence). CDR3 length: 16 residues. V was pared by 0 bases and J by 2 bases, with 14 bases between.